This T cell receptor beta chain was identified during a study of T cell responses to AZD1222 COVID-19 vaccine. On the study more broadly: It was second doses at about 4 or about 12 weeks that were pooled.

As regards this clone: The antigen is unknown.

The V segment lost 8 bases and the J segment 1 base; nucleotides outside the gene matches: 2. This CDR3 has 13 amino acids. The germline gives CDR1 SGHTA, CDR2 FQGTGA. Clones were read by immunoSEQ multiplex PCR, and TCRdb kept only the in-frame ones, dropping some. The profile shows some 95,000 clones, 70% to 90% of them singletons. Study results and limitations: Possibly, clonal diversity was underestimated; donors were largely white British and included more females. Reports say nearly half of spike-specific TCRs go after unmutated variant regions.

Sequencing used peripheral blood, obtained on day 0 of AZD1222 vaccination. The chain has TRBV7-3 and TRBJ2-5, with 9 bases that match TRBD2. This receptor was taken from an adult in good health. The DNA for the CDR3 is TGTGCCAGCGGGCGGGAGGGCCAAGAGACCCAGTACTTC. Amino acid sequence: CASGREGQETQYF.